This T cell receptor (beta chain) comes out of a study of OX40 agonist ivuxolimab in advanced cancers. Background on the study: Ivuxolimab, which patients received intravenously every 2 weeks, was dosed at 0.01 to 10 mg/kg. Hepatocellular carcinoma, melanoma, renal cell or head and neck cancer affected the dose-escalation patients.

Germline V gene data show CDR1 as MNHEY and CDR2 as SMNVEV (reference sequence). V was shortened by 5 bases and J by 4 bases, with 10 bases between the two germline ends. The CDR3 has 13 amino acids. Overall study results and limits: Among some nonresponders, normalized T-cell clonal expansion was also low. Circulating CD4+ and CD8+ T cells showed clonal expansion by week 6 at 0.1 to 3.0 mg/kg.

This clone has only one observation. The antigen remains undetermined. The repertoire was sequenced with immunoSEQ multiplex PCR; TCRdb's copy has only in-frame clones and lacks some. The sample yields 60,000 or so clones, 87% seen once. The chain combines TRBV27 with TRBJ2-3; D possibly matches TRBD1 or TRBD2 (5 bases each). This TCR was recovered from an adult with an advanced solid tumor such as melanoma, head and neck, liver or kidney cancer. The specimen was CD4+ or CD8+ T cells sorted from blood, collected in a trial of the OX40 agonist ivuxolimab. CDR3 region: CASSMWGSDTQYF. CDR3 DNA sequence: TGTGCCAGCAGTATGTGGGGGTCAGATACGCAGTATTTT.